A selection of T cell receptor beta chains follows, all from one sample in a study of control samples from healthy donors and cancer patients. Sequencing used immunoSEQ multiplex PCR; TCRdb keeps in-frame clones, though not all of them. Of hundreds of thousands of clones listed, approximately 80% are singletons. Sequencing was done on a sample of PBMCs. Every receptor here comes from a woman between 55 and 75 years old with lung cancer. Each CDR3 is given with its conserved first and last residue. The D gene is left open where the match is weak. Clone size is shown for a subset of rows, as once, few, many or a class of expanded clone.

clone size: -
D gene: TRBD2
V gene: TRBV10-2
J gene: TRBJ2-7
CDR3 DNA: TGCGCCAGCAGAGGTAGCGGGAGGGCCGGAGGCTACGAGCAGTACTTC
CDR3 protein: CASRGSGRAGGYEQYF

clone size: -
D gene: TRBD1
V gene: TRBV30
J gene: TRBJ1-5
CDR3 DNA: TGTGCCTGGAGTAGGGACAGTTCGAATCAGCCCCAGCATTTT
CDR3 protein: CAWSRDSSNQPQHF

clone size: -
D gene: TRBD1
V gene: TRBV7-2
J gene: TRBJ1-2
CDR3 DNA: TGTGCCAGCAGCTTTGGACAGGGAAAGGGCTACACCTTC
CDR3 protein: CASSFGQGKGYTF

clone size: -
D gene: -
V gene: TRBV5-1
J gene: TRBJ1-1
CDR3 DNA: TGCGCCAGCAGCTTGGAATCGGGGGGAAAGGCTGAAGCTTTCTTT
CDR3 protein: CASSLESGGKAEAFF

clone size: few
D gene: TRBD1
V gene: TRBV6-5
J gene: TRBJ1-6
CDR3 DNA: TGTGCCAGCCGGGACAGCTCCTATAATTCACCCCTCCACTTT
CDR3 protein: CASRDSSYNSPLHF

clone size: -
D gene: -
V gene: TRBV7-6
J gene: TRBJ1-1
CDR3 DNA: TGTGCCAGCAGCCCCCCGGGATTTAACACTGAAGCTTTCTTT
CDR3 protein: CASSPPGFNTEAFF

clone size: -
D gene: -
V gene: TRBV28
J gene: TRBJ2-7
CDR3 DNA: TGTGCCAGCAAAACGGGCCTTACCTACGAGCAGTACTTC
CDR3 protein: CASKTGLTYEQYF

clone size: once
D gene: -
V gene: TRBV3-1/TRBV3-2
J gene: TRBJ1-1
CDR3 DNA: TGTGCCAGCAGCCAAGATGGGGGTCGGAACACTGAAGCTTTCTTT
CDR3 protein: CASSQDGGRNTEAFF

clone size: -
D gene: -
V gene: TRBV5-4
J gene: TRBJ2-1
CDR3 DNA: TGTGCCAGCAGCTTGGGGCAGGGCTCCTACAATGAGCAGTTCTTC
CDR3 protein: CASSLGQGSYNEQFF

clone size: -
D gene: -
V gene: TRBV19
J gene: TRBJ2-5
CDR3 DNA: TGTGCCAGTAGTATGCGGCCGACGCAAGAGACCCAGTACTTC
CDR3 protein: CASSMRPTQETQYF

clone size: -
D gene: -
V gene: TRBV19
J gene: TRBJ1-5
CDR3 DNA: TGTGCCAGTAGTTTCGGGACATCTGGGGGCAATCAGCCCCAGCATTTT
CDR3 protein: CASSFGTSGGNQPQHF

clone size: few
D gene: -
V gene: TRBV19
J gene: TRBJ1-1
CDR3 DNA: TGTGCCAGTAGTAGTACAGGATACACTGAAGCTTTCTTT
CDR3 protein: CASSSTGYTEAFF

clone size: -
D gene: -
V gene: TRBV6-5
J gene: TRBJ1-5
CDR3 DNA: TGTGCCATCCGAGGCCTCCTAGACGGGAATCAGCCCCAGCATTTT
CDR3 protein: CAIRGLLDGNQPQHF

clone size: -
D gene: -
V gene: TRBV11-1
J gene: TRBJ1-2
CDR3 DNA: TGTGCCAGCAGCTTAGACGCACCACCCTCTTATGGCTACACCTTC
CDR3 protein: CASSLDAPPSYGYTF

clone size: -
D gene: -
V gene: TRBV6-5
J gene: TRBJ2-1
CDR3 DNA: TGTGCCAGCAGCAAAACAAACCTCCTCTACAATGAGCAGTTCTTC
CDR3 protein: CASSKTNLLYNEQFF

clone size: -
D gene: -
V gene: TRBV7-2
J gene: TRBJ1-5
CDR3 DNA: TGTGCCAGCAGCCCGGGACTCGGAGGGATGCCCCAGCATTTT
CDR3 protein: CASSPGLGGMPQHF

clone size: -
D gene: -
V gene: TRBV5-1
J gene: TRBJ1-2
CDR3 DNA: TGCGCCAGCAGCTTGGACGGGGTGTGGGACTATGGCTACACCTTC
CDR3 protein: CASSLDGVWDYGYTF

clone size: once
D gene: -
V gene: TRBV10-1
J gene: TRBJ2-6
CDR3 DNA: TGCGCCAGCAGTGATTTTGGGGCAGGAGGGGCCAACGTCCTGACTTTC
CDR3 protein: CASSDFGAGGANVLTF

clone size: -
D gene: -
V gene: TRBV7-8
J gene: TRBJ1-4
CDR3 DNA: TGTGCCAGCAGTCGTTCGACTGGGCTAAATGAAAAACTGTTTTTT
CDR3 protein: CASSRSTGLNEKLFF

clone size: -
D gene: TRBD1
V gene: TRBV5-1
J gene: TRBJ1-4
CDR3 DNA: TGCGCCAGCAGCGACGCCGCCGGGACAGGGGGAGAAAAACTGTTTTTT
CDR3 protein: CASSDAAGTGGEKLFF

clone size: -
D gene: -
V gene: TRBV10-3
J gene: TRBJ1-2
CDR3 DNA: TGTGCCATCAGTGAGTCAGCCTTAGGACTCCGCTACACCTTC
CDR3 protein: CAISESALGLRYTF

clone size: few
D gene: TRBD1
V gene: TRBV7-2
J gene: TRBJ2-7
CDR3 DNA: TGTGCCAGCAGCTTAGGGACAGGCTTGTTCTACGAGCAGTACTTC
CDR3 protein: CASSLGTGLFYEQYF

clone size: -
D gene: -
V gene: TRBV7-8
J gene: TRBJ2-1
CDR3 DNA: TGTGCCAGCGCAGGCCGGGGGCGGGAGTTAAACTACAATGAGCAGTTCTTC
CDR3 protein: CASAGRGRELNYNEQFF

clone size: -
D gene: -
V gene: TRBV10-2
J gene: TRBJ2-5
CDR3 DNA: TGCGCCAGCAGTGAGGTCGGCCCAGAGACCCAGTACTTC
CDR3 protein: CASSEVGPETQYF

clone size: -
D gene: -
V gene: TRBV5-8
J gene: TRBJ2-1
CDR3 DNA: TGTGCCAGCAGCCGAGGGACTTGGAATGAGCAGTTCTTC
CDR3 protein: CASSRGTWNEQFF

clone size: -
D gene: -
V gene: TRBV11-2
J gene: TRBJ1-6
CDR3 DNA: TGTGCCTGTTCTTACTCCTATAATTCACCCCTCCACTTT
CDR3 protein: CACSYSYNSPLHF

clone size: -
D gene: TRBD1
V gene: TRBV9
J gene: TRBJ1-5
CDR3 DNA: TGTGCCAGCAGCGTAGACAGGGGGGGTCAGCCCCAGCATTTT
CDR3 protein: CASSVDRGGQPQHF

clone size: -
D gene: -
V gene: TRBV2
J gene: TRBJ1-4
CDR3 DNA: TGTGCCAGCAGTTGGGACCAGTTCTCCGAAAAACTGTTTTTT
CDR3 protein: CASSWDQFSEKLFF

clone size: -
D gene: -
V gene: TRBV12-3/TRBV12-4
J gene: TRBJ1-4
CDR3 DNA: TGTGCCAGCGGCGGGGGCGGAAAACTGTTTTTT
CDR3 protein: CASGGGGKLFF

clone size: -
D gene: -
V gene: TRBV2
J gene: TRBJ2-4
CDR3 DNA: TGTGCCAGCTCCTCAACCCCGACAGGAGCCAAAAACATTCAGTACTTC
CDR3 protein: CASSSTPTGAKNIQYF

clone size: -
D gene: TRBD1
V gene: TRBV9
J gene: TRBJ1-2
CDR3 DNA: TGTGCCAGCAGCGCTGGGACAGGGGACTATGGCTACACCTTC
CDR3 protein: CASSAGTGDYGYTF

clone size: few
D gene: TRBD2
V gene: TRBV3-1/TRBV3-2
J gene: TRBJ2-5
CDR3 DNA: TGTGCCAGCAGCCAATTTGCTAGCGGGAGTAGGGCGGAGACCCAGTACTTC
CDR3 protein: CASSQFASGSRAETQYF

clone size: -
D gene: -
V gene: TRBV30
J gene: TRBJ2-1
CDR3 DNA: TGTGCCTGGAGCAATAGATATGAGCAGTTCTTC
CDR3 protein: CAWSNRYEQFF

clone size: -
D gene: TRBD2
V gene: TRBV6-4
J gene: TRBJ2-1
CDR3 DNA: TGTGCCAGCAGTGATGTGGCGGGAGGGGGCCACAATGAGCAGTTCTTC
CDR3 protein: CASSDVAGGGHNEQFF

clone size: -
D gene: TRBD2
V gene: TRBV7-3
J gene: TRBJ2-3
CDR3 DNA: TGTGCCAGCAGCGTAGGGACTAGCGGGGGGCGAGCGGATACGCAGTATTTT
CDR3 protein: CASSVGTSGGRADTQYF

clone size: -
D gene: -
V gene: TRBV5-1
J gene: TRBJ2-2
CDR3 DNA: TGCGCCAGCAGCCCACTCGTGGGGGGCGCCGGGGAGCTGTTTTTT
CDR3 protein: CASSPLVGGAGELFF

clone size: -
D gene: -
V gene: TRBV7-2
J gene: TRBJ1-1
CDR3 DNA: TGTGCCAGCACCCTCGGACTTGGGTACCAGAACACTGAAGCTTTCTTT
CDR3 protein: CASTLGLGYQNTEAFF

clone size: -
D gene: TRBD1
V gene: TRBV5-1
J gene: TRBJ2-1
CDR3 DNA: TGCGCCAGCAGCGGGGACAGCTCCTACAATGAGCAGTTCTTC
CDR3 protein: CASSGDSSYNEQFF

clone size: -
D gene: TRBD2
V gene: TRBV9
J gene: TRBJ2-6
CDR3 DNA: TGTGCCAGCAGCGTAGCCCTAGCGGGGGGGCGGGGGGCCAACGTCCTGACTTTC
CDR3 protein: CASSVALAGGRGANVLTF

clone size: -
D gene: -
V gene: TRBV3-1/TRBV3-2
J gene: TRBJ1-5
CDR3 DNA: TGTGCCAGCAGCCAAGGCAGGAATCAGCCCCAGCATTTT
CDR3 protein: CASSQGRNQPQHF